This T cell receptor beta chain emerged from a study of regulatory T cells in long-lasting Graves disease. Trimming cost V 6 bases and J 3 bases; bases outside gene matches: 2. The CDR3 runs to 14 residues. Looked up from germline, CDR1 is SEHNR and CDR2 is FQNEAQ (reference sequence). The sample holds many counts of this clonotype. Described time point: newly diagnosed GD, antithyroid drugs for less than 3 months. PBMC-extracted RNA yielded the TCR library. Relying on iRepertoire HTBI primers and Arm-PCR of CDR3 regions, the team built TCR beta libraries. TCRdb re-called the multiplex PCR reads with MiXCR, one entry per CDR3 protein. This table holds about 450,000 distinct CDR3 sequences, 12% to 15% found once. These data also formed part of another study, on T cells in Graves' hyperthyroidism and ophthalmopathy.

The receptor's source is a woman between 50 and 59 years old with Graves disease. The input for sequencing was peripheral blood mononuclear cells (PBMCs), taken at new diagnosis, from a patient treated with antithyroid drugs. The J gene is TRBJ2-7, the V gene TRBV7-9, with 13 bases identical to TRBD2. The CDR3 reads CASSGLAGVYEQYF. DNA of the CDR3: TGTGCCAGCAGTGGACTAGCGGGAGTCTACGAGCAGTACTTC.